This record concerns one T cell receptor beta chain sequence. The table lists this clone with a count of one. Its antigen is not yet known. Nothing much larger sits one base from this clone, and base qualities are not available. These data come from a study of blood T cell repertoires in COVID-19 (dated by TCRdb to about 2020). In terms of the full investigation: Recovered participants in ImmuneRACE Cohort 3 were defined as having two consecutive negative NP/OP PCR tests, clearance from a healthcare professional, or resolution of symptoms. The repertoires were released in a freely available public database intended as a resource for research on the immune response to SARS-CoV-2. Deeply sampled blood TCRbeta repertoires from subjects exposed to, actively infected with, or recovered from COVID-19 were included in the dataset. Where available, HLA class I and class II types were obtained from metadata supplied by the sample provider rather than from assay-based typing. Sample metadata almost always included a de-identified subject ID, COVID-19 status, age in years and sex. The prospective study material was composed of cDNA or gDNA derived from T cells, B-cell-depleted T cells, or PBMCs. The samples were drawn from two sources: the first 160 participants of the ongoing ImmuneRACE study, and over 950 subjects contributed by 6 global collaborators. The collaborator samples originated in the United States, Italy and Spain and spanned the acute and convalescent phases of COVID-19. What the work shows at the level of the full study, not this receptor alone: How much clinical and demographic metadata was included differed by source and by participant, and the metadata was provided uncurated.

V sheds 5 bases and J sheds 5 bases, leaving 12 bases between their ends. The germline V gene supplies CDR1 MNHEY and CDR2 SVGEGT. The CDR3 sequence holds 13 residues, the cysteine and phenylalanine included. Left in the record is the CDR3 DNA by itself, 39 bases read in frame from the first base. TCRbeta CDR3 regions were amplified from genomic DNA by means of the immunoSEQ Assay, a bias-controlled multiplex PCR. The paper's processing steps were these. The number of nucleated cells in each sample was estimated by amplification of reference gene primers within the assay. To quantify the absolute abundance of each unique TCRbeta CDR3 rearrangement, sequence reads were collapsed and filtered. For each sample, productive Simpson clonality was calculated by taking the square root of Simpson's diversity index across productive rearrangements. TCRdb took over this immuneACCESS table, retaining in-frame rearrangements with V and J assigned. Such tables are incomplete; in checked studies, under half of the missing clones stem from an unresolved V gene, and the remainder is unexplained. Clone size and V and J calls were adopted from that table, with D and trimming inferred from the DNA. The sample table contains more than 200,000 clones; only one count was recorded for around 86% of them. The leading ten clones occupy approximately 7.3% of the sample.

Enrolling through a virtual design, the prospective study's participants ranged in age from roughly 18 to 90 years and lived across approximately 25 United States geographic areas. In the prospective study, cohorts were assigned on the basis of participant-reported clinical history obtained from a screening survey and a study questionnaire. Each participant in the prospective study had whole blood, serum and a nasopharyngeal or oropharyngeal swab collected by mobile phlebotomists. Prospective study participants could optionally give additional blood draws and questionnaires over an approximately two-month period. Before DNA extraction, prospective study blood samples were shipped either frozen or at room temperature.

The source material was PBMCs or T cells enriched from blood (not recorded which). The sequence derives from a man between 25 and 39 years old in a cohort exposed to, infected with or recovered from COVID-19 (not recorded which). The receptor chain draws on TRBV6-2 or TRBV6-3 and TRBJ1-1; the D gene is perhaps TRBD1, from 5 matching bases. The CDR3 reads CASSAGGGTEAFF. The bases read TGTGCCAGCAGTGCCGGGGGGGGGACTGAAGCTTTCTTT.